These 10 T cell receptor beta chains came from one sample sequenced in a study of cytomegalovirus exposure and HLA in healthy donors. The PCR ran on 60 Vbeta and 13 Jbeta primers. TCRdb's table, derived via immunoSEQ multiplex PCR, lists solely in-frame clones and lacks some. This sample has 200,000 or so clones, with approximately 78% found just once. The specimen sequenced was PBMCs. All receptors come from a woman in her 50s in good health and CMV-seropositive.

This clone was counted only a few times. The gene calls are TRBV2 and TRBJ2-1, with TRBD2 as a possible D gene (6 bases). This CDR3 region has 15 residues. Germline CDR1 reads SNHLY; CDR2 reads FYNNEI. V was cut by 7 bases and J by 9 bases, with 22 bases left in between. The CDR3 bases are TGTGCCAGCACCGCGGGGTTCCCGAGGGACGGTGAGCAGTTCTTC. Encoded protein: CASTAGFPRDGEQFF.

The gene calls are TRBV4-1 and TRBJ2-2; 9 bases are a match to TRBD1. Trimming removed 6 bases from V and 4 bases from J; junction bases left unmatched: 6. CDR1 is MGHRA, CDR2 YSYEKL, per germline. This CDR3 is built from 15 residues. In DNA form, the CDR3 reads TGCGCCAGCAGGCTACAGGGGGCTGGCACCGGGGAGCTGTTTTTT. It specifies CASRLQGAGTGELFF.

The V and J genes are TRBV28 and TRBJ1-2; 9 positions match TRBD1. Germline V CDR1 and CDR2: MDHEN, SYDVKM. J gave up 2 bases and V 5 bases, and 12 bases lay outside the gene matches. The CDR3 loop spans 17 amino acids. This CDR3 reads CASSPPDRGGKNYGYTF. In DNA form, the CDR3 reads TGTGCCAGCAGTCCACCGGACAGGGGCGGAAAGAACTATGGCTACACCTTC.

This clone appeared a single time. V usage is TRBV10-3 and J usage is TRBJ2-1, with 10 bases matching TRBD2. V lost 3 bases to trimming and J lost 9 bases; unmatched junction nucleotides: 2. Germline assignment: CDR1 ENHRY and CDR2 SYGVKD. The CDR3 extends over 13 amino acids. This CDR3 reads CAISEAGGGEQFF. The CDR3 DNA sequence: TGTGCCATCAGTGAAGCGGGAGGGGGTGAGCAGTTCTTC.

The rearrangement joins TRBV28 to TRBJ1-5, with D possibly matching TRBD1 (6 bases). V shed 7 bases and J shed 4 bases, with 17 bases lying between them. CDR1 and CDR2 (germline): MDHEN, SYDVKM. The CDR3 is 15 residues long. The CDR3 spells CASNKGGGANQPQHF. The CDR3 DNA reads TGTGCCAGCAACAAGGGGGGGGGCGCAAATCAGCCCCAGCATTTT.

Only one count was recorded for this clone. This rearrangement joins TRBV9 to TRBJ2-6, with no clear D. Per germline, CDR1 SGDLS and CDR2 YYNGEE. This CDR3 comprises 15 residues. V was shortened by 3 bases and J by 1 base, with 8 bases between the two germline ends. The CDR3, as DNA: TGTGCCAGCAGCGCCGGAGCATCTGGGGCCAACGTCCTGACTTTC. It encodes CASSAGASGANVLTF.

J is TRBJ2-2 and V is TRBV6-1; D is unresolved. V shed 2 bases and J shed 4 bases, with 14 bases lying between them. Germline V gene sequence: CDR1 MNHNS, CDR2 SASEGT. The CDR3 consists of 16 residues. The CDR3 reads CASSELGSGSTGELFF. The CDR3, as DNA: TGTGCCAGCAGTGAACTTGGGTCAGGATCCACCGGGGAGCTGTTTTTT.

The V gene is TRBV19, the J gene TRBJ1-6; D gene uncertain. Trimming cost V 4 bases and J 10 bases, with 11 bases left between them. Per the germline V gene, CDR1 is LNHDA and CDR2 is SQIVND (reference sequence). The length of the CDR3 is 13 residues. CDR3: CASSTQQTSPLHF. DNA of the CDR3: TGTGCCAGTAGTACTCAACAAACCTCACCCCTCCACTTT.

The DNA of the CDR3 is TGTGCCAGTAGTATAGGACAGGGGGCGCACAATGAGCAGTTCTTC. It encodes CASSIGQGAHNEQFF. J is TRBJ2-1 and V is TRBV19, with 10 nucleotides matching TRBD1. The length of the CDR3 is 15 residues. CDR1 and CDR2 from the germline V gene are LNHDA and SQIVND (reference sequence). J lost 5 bases, V lost 1 base, and 2 bases had no gene match.

This clone has just a few counts. The J gene is TRBJ1-2, the V gene TRBV21-1; TRBD1 is the table's D call and was not checked against the DNA. TRBV21-1 is given as a pseudogene. This CDR3 is 19 amino acids long. The CDR3 coding sequence is TGTGCCAGCAGCAAGAAGGGGGGACAGGGGAAGGTTAGTAGGTATGGCTACACCTTC. This encodes CASSKKGGQGKVSRYGYTF.